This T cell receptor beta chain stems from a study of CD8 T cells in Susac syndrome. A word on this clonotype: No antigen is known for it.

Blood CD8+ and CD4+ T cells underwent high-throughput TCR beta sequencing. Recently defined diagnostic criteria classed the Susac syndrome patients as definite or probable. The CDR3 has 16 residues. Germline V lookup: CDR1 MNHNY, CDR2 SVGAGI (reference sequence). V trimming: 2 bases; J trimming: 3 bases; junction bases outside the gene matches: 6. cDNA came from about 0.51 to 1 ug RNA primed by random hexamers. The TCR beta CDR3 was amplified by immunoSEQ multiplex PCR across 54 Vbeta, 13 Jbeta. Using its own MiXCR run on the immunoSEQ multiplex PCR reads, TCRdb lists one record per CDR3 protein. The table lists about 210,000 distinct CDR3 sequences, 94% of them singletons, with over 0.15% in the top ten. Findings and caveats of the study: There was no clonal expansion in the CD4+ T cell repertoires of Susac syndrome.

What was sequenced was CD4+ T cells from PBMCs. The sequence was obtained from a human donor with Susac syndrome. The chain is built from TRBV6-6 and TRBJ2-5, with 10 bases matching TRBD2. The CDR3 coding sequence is TGTGCCAGCAGTTACGACACTAGCGGGGAAGAAGAGACCCAGTACTTC. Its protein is CASSYDTSGEEETQYF.